One TCR beta chain is described in this entry. These data come from a study of blood T cell repertoires in COVID-19. Repertoires were generated with immunoSEQ multiplex PCR, while TCRdb's copy carries only in-frame clones and drops some. The table has about 260,000 clones, 80% to 90% seen once. Followed over time, Seattle patients had been enrolled while infection was active. From germline, CDR1 is SQVTM and CDR2 ANQGSEA. CDR3 size: 14 residues. The V segment lost 5 bases and the J segment 0 bases; nucleotides outside the gene matches: 6. The receptor was derived from a woman in her 70s with COVID-19, enrolled during active disease. Sequencing used peripheral blood. V and J are TRBV29-1 and TRBJ1-2; TRBD1 agrees at 7 bases. Written as DNA, the CDR3 is TGCAGCGTTCCGGGACAGACAGCTAACTATGGCTACACCTTC. Translating gives CSVPGQTANYGYTF.